Detailed here is one T cell receptor beta chain. Its antigen target is currently unknown. No base qualities exist here, and no much larger clone lies one base off it. To be included, a participant needed at least one PBMC sample from before ART initiation plus at least two post-ART samples. All participants with HIV were treated in the United States of America. Before DNA extraction, cryopreserved samples of roughly 1-11 million PBMC were thawed and then washed. At the time of the earliest PBMC sample, participants with HIV were aged between roughly 20 and 60 years. Per participant, PBMC samples came from 1-4 timepoints prior to ART initiation and 2-8 timepoints following ART initiation, for a median of 7 samples. For every participant, serial HIV viral load, CD4+ T-cell count, ART history and demographic data were obtained. Genomic DNA was extracted from unsorted PBMC with a Qiagen kit on a QIAcube, processed in batches of 12 samples.

CDR1 LGHNA and CDR2 YNFKEQ are derived from the germline V gene. Trimming costs V 4 bases and J 0 bases, and their ends lie 10 bases apart. The CDR3, from cysteine to phenylalanine, totals 14 residues. Just the 42-base CDR3 DNA is kept, in frame starting at base 1. The source of the sample is a study of long-term antiretroviral therapy in people with HIV (dated by TCRdb to the early 2020s). Turning to the overall study: The earliest samples were collected roughly a decade before the 2015 WHO recommendation for immediate ART, at a time when ART was usually postponed until CD4 counts fell. A retrospective serial study tested whether changes in peripheral blood TRB repertoire composition and diversity were associated with ART initiation and durable HIV suppression. A total of 150 to 200 cryopreserved PBMC samples were contributed to the cohort by 30 adults with confirmed HIV infection, with samples collected serially over a mean of approximately six years (range 1-12). Among the approximately 30 participants with HIV, ten to twelve were female. Test extractions of a monoclonal T-cell line alongside under 35 polyclonal samples showed no cross-contamination during QIAcube processing.

Overall study outcomes, separate from this receptor: No data were available on ART adherence, viral resistance or therapy changes, limiting inferences about post-ART repertoire changes. Because pre-ART samples had limited cell numbers, profiling was done on unsorted PBMC rather than on sorted CD4+ and CD8+ T cells. Since PBMC availability was limited, sequencing covered only the TCR beta chain, with no alpha chain pairing. Expanded TRB clones identified before ART initiation dominated the repertoire at all time points, although this dominance fluctuated and declined in many PLHIV after ART. Samples dated from about 2003 to 2018, and the ART regimens used may be less effective than current ones. A significant increase in TRB diversity was found to be associated with ART initiation, although TRB diversity was observed to remain significantly below that of transplant donor controls even after long-term ART. Compared with controls, HIV repertoires had narrower CDR3 length ranges, and the network structure pointed to an antigen-experienced repertoire that shifted only slightly toward naive after ART.

The immunoSEQ hsTCRB v3.0 assay was used at survey level resolution to sequence the TRB variable region. TRB sequencing targeted a depth of 40,000-50,000 T-cell genomes per sample. An Illumina MiSeq with a v3 150-cycle kit was used to sequence the pooled TRB libraries. The paper's processing steps were these. Repertoire analysis was run in R within a reproducible Nextflow workflow that covered QC, data transformation and analysis. LymphoSeq2, an R package for AIRR-Seq data exploration, was used to implement custom analyses. After excluding a few samples that yielded fewer than 5000 total TRB sequences, fewer than 200 HIV repertoires remained for analysis. Among the approximately 180 retained HIV repertoires, some 60 were collected before ART initiation and over 120 were collected after ART initiation. Repertoires were downsampled to 5000 TRB nucleotide sequences, with summary statistics averaged over 100 downsampling iterations. The analysis kept only TRB sequences whose CDR3 regions were at least seven amino acids long. A Shannon entropy-derived clonality score and the Gini coefficient were used to measure diversity. In repertoire networks, the top 5000 CDR3 amino acid sequences were linked whenever an edit distance of one separated two sequences. For TRB CDR3 amino acid sequences, antigen specificity groups and MHC restriction were predicted with GLIPH2. To flag known associations with CMV, EBV, HIV or tissue antigens, CDR3 amino acid sequences were compared against VDJdb and McPAS-TCR. Pre-ART, post-ART and control groups were compared with Wilcoxon signed-rank tests and Holm-Bonferroni correction. This immuneACCESS table, as held by TCRdb, lists in-frame sequences with V and J called but not all clones. Of the missing ones, under half trace to an unresolved V gene in checked studies; the others have no known cause. That table gives V, J and clone size, and the DNA gave D and trimming. In this sample the table shows around 29,000 clones, roughly 94% of which occur a single time. Around 3.1% of the sample is in the top ten clones.

Sequencing was performed on unsorted PBMCs, taken 5.3 years after starting antiretroviral therapy. This receptor was identified in a man in his forties or fifties with HIV. The sequence links TRBV4-2 to TRBJ2-7; matching of 6 bases hints at TRBD1 as the D gene. CDR3 sequence: CASSPDRTSYEQYF. Here is the DNA: TGTGCCAGCAGCCCAGACAGGACCTCCTACGAGCAGTACTTC.